This T cell receptor beta chain is from a study of blood T cells in healthy people across ages. V was clipped by 0 bases and J by 1 base, with 15 bases between them. The CDR3 spans 16 residues. Per the germline V gene, CDR1 is DFQATT and CDR2 is SNEGSKA (reference sequence). About this clonotype itself: Its specificity is unknown.

For the second PCR, which ran for about 6 to 11 cycles, a sample-barcoded 5' primer and a J-beta primer mix were used. A template-switch adaptor containing 12 random nucleotides labeled each cDNA molecule. TCRdb fed the 5' RACE reads into MiXCR, producing one record per CDR3 protein. The table includes over 1,500,000 distinct CDR3 sequences, about 39% detected once. Findings and caveats of the study: Possibly confounding the expanded clonotype changes was the fact that donor CMV status was unknown.

The sequence was collected from a human donor in good health. Sequenced: blood. The chain carries TRBV20-1 and TRBJ1-2; a possible D gene is TRBD1 (5 bases). The CDR3 reads CSARDPNLGLNYGYTF. The CDR3 DNA follows: TGCAGTGCTAGAGATCCGAATTTGGGACTTAACTATGGCTACACCTTC.